This is a list of T cell receptor beta chains from one sample in a study of OX40 agonist ivuxolimab in advanced cancers. Sequenced by immunoSEQ multiplex PCR; TCRdb stores in-frame clones only, minus some. The sample lists 45,000 to 70,000 clones, 83% occurring once. Sequenced here: CD4+ or CD8+ T cells sorted from blood, sampled in a trial of the OX40 agonist ivuxolimab. Source of these receptors: an adult with an advanced solid tumor such as melanoma, head and neck, liver or kidney cancer. Both conserved end residues are part of each CDR3. The D gene is left open where the match is weak. The size field is filled for only some rows; it gives once, few, many or a size class.

TRBV28	TRBJ2-5	-	-	CASSLGGPQETQYF	TGTGCCAGCAGTTTAGGCGGGCCCCAAGAGACCCAGTACTTC
TRBV18	TRBJ2-2	-	-	CASSPPRVGELFF	TGTGCCAGCTCACCCCCCAGGGTTGGGGAGCTGTTTTTT
TRBV19	TRBJ2-7	medium-sized	TRBD1	CASSTTSQGTEQYF	TGTGCCAGTAGTACGACGTCACAGGGGACCGAGCAGTACTTC
TRBV29-1	TRBJ1-2	-	-	CSVAGTDYGYTF	TGCAGCGTAGCCGGGACGGACTATGGCTACACCTTC
TRBV11-2	TRBJ2-5	-	-	CASSLDRGVGAQYF	TGTGCCAGCAGCTTAGATAGAGGTGTCGGGGCCCAGTACTTC
TRBV6-6	TRBJ2-7	-	-	CTSTMTGPYEQYF	TGTACCAGCACCATGACTGGGCCCTACGAGCAGTACTTC
TRBV18	TRBJ1-1	-	-	CASSPRVWGKGNTEAFF	TGTGCCAGCTCACCACGGGTCTGGGGGAAAGGGAACACTGAAGCTTTCTTT
TRBV6-1	TRBJ1-2	-	-	CASSDSTGYSYTF	TGTGCCAGCAGTGATAGTACAGGGTATAGCTACACCTTC
TRBV27	TRBJ2-7	few	TRBD2	CASSRSGRPYEQYF	TGTGCCAGCAGTAGAAGCGGGAGACCCTACGAGCAGTACTTC
TRBV30	TRBJ2-3	-	-	CAWKGTDTQYF	TGTGCCTGGAAAGGCACAGATACGCAGTATTTT
TRBV7-9	TRBJ2-2	once	-	CASSHRARANGELFF	TGTGCCAGCAGCCACCGGGCGAGGGCTAACGGGGAGCTGTTTTTT
TRBV29-1	TRBJ2-2	few	-	CSTRTELNTGELFF	TGCAGCACTAGGACAGAACTGAACACCGGGGAGCTGTTTTTT
TRBV7-9	TRBJ2-1	-	TRBD2	CASSFLAGNYNEQFF	TGTGCCAGCAGCTTTCTAGCGGGAAACTACAATGAGCAGTTCTTC
TRBV14	TRBJ2-7	-	-	CASSQEPLYEQYF	TGTGCCAGCAGCCAAGAACCTCTTTACGAGCAGTACTTC
TRBV2	TRBJ2-2	-	TRBD2	CASSGTSGRSGELFF	TGTGCCAGCAGCGGGACTAGCGGACGGTCCGGGGAGCTGTTTTTT
TRBV7-2	TRBJ2-2	-	-	CASSPTLNTGELFF	TGTGCCAGCAGCCCCACCCTGAACACCGGGGAGCTGTTTTTT
TRBV5-4	TRBJ2-5	-	-	CASSFPEGETQYF	TGTGCCAGCAGCTTTCCGGAAGGCGAGACCCAGTACTTC
TRBV4-2	TRBJ2-1	-	-	CASSQGRILDEQFF	TGTGCCAGCAGCCAGGGGAGGATCCTGGATGAGCAGTTCTTC
TRBV6-5	TRBJ1-1	-	-	CASRSQANTEAFF	TGTGCCAGCAGATCACAAGCGAACACTGAAGCTTTCTTT
TRBV5-4	TRBJ2-1	-	-	CASSWGHNEQFF	TGTGCCAGCAGCTGGGGCCACAATGAGCAGTTCTTC
TRBV5-5	TRBJ1-1	-	-	CASSLAVANTEAFF	TGTGCCAGCAGCTTGGCAGTAGCGAACACTGAAGCTTTCTTT
TRBV7-9	TRBJ2-1	once	TRBD2	CASSRTGTSVHEQFF	TGTGCCAGCAGCCGTACCGGGACTAGCGTGCATGAGCAGTTCTTC
TRBV11-2	TRBJ2-1	-	-	CASSLQGSYNEQFF	TGTGCCAGCAGCTTACAAGGCTCCTACAATGAGCAGTTCTTC
TRBV7-8	TRBJ1-1	-	-	CASSLGDNSATEAFF	TGTGCCAGCAGCTTAGGGGACAATTCTGCCACTGAAGCTTTCTTT
TRBV29-1	TRBJ1-1	-	TRBD1	CSLLDRGGTEAFF	TGCAGCCTTCTGGACAGGGGGGGCACTGAAGCTTTCTTT
TRBV19	TRBJ2-2	-	-	CASAAGQGYTGELFF	TGTGCCAGCGCTGCCGGCCAGGGGTACACCGGGGAGCTGTTTTTT
TRBV9	TRBJ2-5	-	TRBD1	CASSVIDRGGTQYF	TGTGCCAGCAGCGTAATCGACAGGGGGGGGACCCAGTACTTC
TRBV6-1	TRBJ2-3	large	TRBD2	CASSDRAGGPDTQYF	TGTGCCAGCAGTGACAGGGCGGGAGGGCCAGATACGCAGTATTTT
TRBV7-7	TRBJ2-5	-	-	CASSLGVSGRLQETQYF	TGTGCCAGCAGCTTAGGAGTCTCGGGACGGCTCCAAGAGACCCAGTACTTC
TRBV27	TRBJ2-1	-	-	CASSLDPPGYNEQFF	TGTGCCAGCAGTTTGGATCCGCCAGGATACAATGAGCAGTTCTTC
TRBV5-6	TRBJ1-2	-	TRBD1	CASSSGTGDGYTF	TGTGCCAGCAGCTCGGGGACAGGCGATGGCTACACCTTC
TRBV7-6	TRBJ2-2	once	-	CASSLGVASGELFF	TGTGCCAGCAGCTTAGGGGTAGCCAGCGGGGAGCTGTTTTTT
TRBV7-3	TRBJ2-3	-	TRBD2	CASSLTGAGANTDTQYF	TGTGCCAGCAGCTTAACTGGGGCGGGAGCCAACACAGATACGCAGTATTTT
TRBV18	TRBJ2-5	-	-	CASSPQGLGETQYF	TGTGCCAGCTCACCACAGGGGCTGGGGGAGACCCAGTACTTC
TRBV5-4	TRBJ1-4	-	-	CASSLREGANEKLFF	TGTGCCAGCAGCTTGAGAGAGGGTGCTAATGAAAAACTGTTTTTT
TRBV11-3	TRBJ2-2	-	-	CASSHGYGEGGELFF	TGTGCCAGCAGCCACGGATACGGGGAAGGCGGGGAGCTGTTTTTT
TRBV6-1	TRBJ1-1	few	TRBD1	CASSRDRDTEAFF	TGTGCCAGCAGCCGAGACAGGGACACTGAAGCTTTCTTT
TRBV28	TRBJ2-7	-	-	CASSATYNPRSYEQYF	TGTGCCAGCAGCGCTACTTACAATCCCCGATCCTACGAGCAGTACTTC
TRBV6-5	TRBJ2-3	-	TRBD2	CASSGAGVGTQYF	TGTGCCAGCAGTGGAGCGGGAGTGGGTACGCAGTATTTT
TRBV5-1	TRBJ2-3	-	TRBD2	CASSLDRGGRTDTQYF	TGCGCCAGCAGCTTGGATCGCGGGGGACGCACAGATACGCAGTATTTT
TRBV7-6	TRBJ1-3	once	-	CASSLGVAGDSGNTIYF	TGTGCCAGCAGCTTAGGAGTGGCAGGGGACTCTGGAAACACCATATATTTT
TRBV15	TRBJ1-2	once	-	CATSREGEAYGYTF	TGTGCCACCAGCAGAGAGGGGGAGGCATATGGCTACACCTTC
TRBV5-1	TRBJ2-7	-	TRBD1	CASSTQQGVNEQYF	TGCGCCAGCAGCACTCAACAGGGGGTCAACGAGCAGTACTTC
TRBV6-1	TRBJ1-2	-	TRBD1	CASSGAGQTYGYTF	TGTGCCAGCAGTGGCGCGGGACAGACCTATGGCTACACCTTC
TRBV6-5	TRBJ1-1	-	-	CASSPIPGEKAFF	TGTGCCAGCAGCCCAATCCCAGGGGAAAAAGCTTTCTTT
TRBV15	TRBJ1-1	-	-	CATSSGYYNTEAFF	TGTGCCACCAGCAGCGGGTATTATAACACTGAAGCTTTCTTT
TRBV5-5	TRBJ1-4	-	-	CASSPTDGNEKLFF	TGTGCCAGCAGCCCCACGGACGGGAATGAAAAACTGTTTTTT
TRBV6-5	TRBJ2-7	-	-	CASSYWGAEGEQYF	TGTGCCAGCAGTTACTGGGGGGCGGAGGGTGAGCAGTACTTC
TRBV5-5	TRBJ1-5	-	-	CASSWTDYSNQPQHF	TGTGCCAGCAGCTGGACAGATTATAGCAATCAGCCCCAGCATTTT
TRBV19	TRBJ2-5	-	-	CATQSREKETQYF	TGTGCCACACAGAGTCGGGAAAAAGAGACCCAGTACTTC
TRBV25-1	TRBJ2-1	-	TRBD2	CASSISGSKNEQFF	TGTGCCAGCAGCATAAGCGGGAGTAAAAATGAGCAGTTCTTC
TRBV6-5	TRBJ1-4	-	TRBD1	CASSRGQGNEKLFF	TGTGCCAGCAGCCGGGGACAGGGAAATGAAAAACTGTTTTTT
TRBV11-2	TRBJ2-1	few	TRBD2	CASSSLAGGSNEQFF	TGTGCCAGCAGCTCGCTAGCGGGAGGTAGTAATGAGCAGTTCTTC
TRBV7-8	TRBJ2-7	-	-	CASSPTGSYEQYF	TGTGCCAGCAGCCCCACAGGGAGCTACGAGCAGTACTTC
TRBV7-9	TRBJ2-7	-	TRBD2	CASSLDTSGTTRYF	TGTGCCAGCAGCTTAGATACTAGCGGGACGACGCGGTACTTC
TRBV12-5	TRBJ1-1	-	-	CASGLQRGLDTEAFF	TGTGCTAGTGGACTCCAAAGAGGCTTGGACACTGAAGCTTTCTTT
TRBV12-5	TRBJ1-1	-	TRBD1	CASGTGTVNTEAFF	TGTGCTAGTGGTACCGGGACAGTGAACACTGAAGCTTTCTTT
TRBV19	TRBJ1-2	-	-	CASSSRDSGDYGYTF	TGTGCCAGTAGTAGCAGGGACTCGGGGGACTATGGCTACACCTTC
TRBV6-4	TRBJ1-1	-	-	CASSEGRGTEAFF	TGTGCCAGCAGTGAGGGGCGAGGAACTGAAGCTTTCTTT
TRBV19	TRBJ2-3	-	TRBD1	CASRPLTGRADTQYF	TGTGCCAGTAGACCTTTGACAGGGCGGGCAGATACGCAGTATTTT